These 27 T cell receptor beta chains were sequenced from one sample in a study of shared clonotypes between healthy human individuals. Positively selected for CCR7, the CD45RO-negative cells used as naive CD8 cells excluded terminally differentiated effector memory CD45RA+ cells. Produced via immunoSEQ multiplex PCR; TCRdb's table is partial and in-frame only. Among about 580,000 clones listed, 98% were seen once. Sequenced: naive CD8+ T cells sorted from blood. All receptors derive from a man aged 25-45 years in good health.

The chain couples TRBV14 to TRBJ1-1; D remains ambiguous. Germline CDR1 and CDR2: SGHDN and FVKESK. The V end lost 0 bases, the J end lost 5 bases, and 10 bases lay between the germline ends. This CDR3 has 14 residues. The DNA of the CDR3 is TGTGCCAGCAGCCAAGACCCCGGAGCGACTGAAGCTTTCTTT. Protein sequence: CASSQDPGATEAFF.

This clone was counted once. The gene calls are TRBV4-1 and TRBJ2-2, with TRBD2 matching over 8 bases. This CDR3 contains 18 residues. Germline CDR1 reads MGHRA; CDR2 reads YSYEKL. V was clipped by 0 bases and J by 1 base; unmatched bases: 7. CDR3 DNA: TGCGCCAGCAGCCAAGATTTAGCGGGGAGCTGGAACACCGGGGAGCTGTTTTTT. Residues: CASSQDLAGSWNTGELFF.

The chain uses TRBV6-5 and TRBJ2-5; D is possibly TRBD1 or TRBD2 (6 bases each). V was clipped by 9 bases and J by 3 bases, with 14 bases between them. Per the germline V gene, CDR1 is MNHEY and CDR2 is SVGAGI. CDR3 length: 13 residues. The CDR3 DNA is TGTGCCAGTTTTAAGGGGGGCGAAGAGACCCAGTACTTC. Translating it yields CASFKGGEETQYF.

DNA for the CDR3: TGTGCCAGCAGCTTAGCATCCGGGACAGGGAACACCGGGGAGCTGTTTTTT. Its protein is CASSLASGTGNTGELFF. The chain combines TRBV11-3 with TRBJ2-2; 8 positions match TRBD1. Germline loops: CDR1 SGHNT, CDR2 YENEEA. The CDR3 runs to 17 residues. V lost 1 base and J lost 1; bases outside the gene matches: 5.

The chain combines TRBV4-3 with TRBJ2-7, with TRBD1 matching 8 bases. V lost 3 bases, J lost 2 bases, and 9 bases stayed unmatched. This CDR3 has 16 amino acids. Germline assignment: CDR1 LGHNA and CDR2 YSLEER. This CDR3 reads CASSQGAGTGAYEQYF. CDR3 sequence (DNA): TGCGCCAGCAGCCAGGGGGCCGGGACAGGTGCCTACGAGCAGTACTTC.

The chain has TRBV9 and TRBJ2-1; D may correspond to TRBD1 or TRBD2 (5 bases each). Per the germline V gene, CDR1 is SGDLS and CDR2 is YYNGEE. V was clipped by 4 bases and J by 6 bases, with 17 bases between them. CDR3 length: 15 amino acids. CDR3 sequence: CASSSRRGAGNEQFF. CDR3 DNA: TGTGCCAGCAGCTCTAGGAGAGGGGCCGGCAATGAGCAGTTCTTC.

This clone was picked up one time. J is TRBJ2-3 and V is TRBV18, with 11 bases fitting TRBD2. The germline V gene encodes CDR1 KGHSH and CDR2 LQKENI. With V trimmed by 0 bases and J by 4 bases, 12 bases remained unmatched. The CDR3 is 19 amino acids. CDR3 residues: CASSPPTRKKTSGADTQYF. As DNA, the CDR3 is TGTGCCAGCTCACCACCGACCAGAAAGAAGACTAGCGGGGCAGATACGCAGTATTTT.

J is TRBJ2-3 and V is TRBV27; unclear D gene. Germline lookup yields CDR1 MNHEY and CDR2 SMNVEV (reference sequence). Between the trimmed V and J ends, which lost 5 bases and 6 bases, there was a span of 9 bases. The CDR3 is 12 residues long. The CDR3 region is CASSTRPDTQYF. The CDR3, as DNA: TGTGCCAGCAGTACCCGGCCGGATACGCAGTATTTT.

The rearrangement links TRBV6-1 to TRBJ2-5, with D tentatively TRBD1 (6 bases). The CDR3 has 16 amino acids. Germline CDR1 and CDR2: MNHNS and SASEGT. Trimming pared 2 bases from V and 2 bases from J, leaving 15 bases between. This CDR3 reads CASSELFGTTQETQYF. The CDR3 nucleotides read TGTGCCAGCAGTGAACTGTTCGGGACAACACAAGAGACCCAGTACTTC.

V is TRBV5-8 and J is TRBJ2-3; the match to TRBD1 covers 7 bases. From germline, CDR1 is SGHTS and CDR2 YDEGEE. Losses at the gene ends were 4 bases for V and 6 bases for J; bases not matched to a gene: 8. The length of the CDR3 is 14 residues. CDR3 region: CASSHGQAPDTQYF. The CDR3 DNA reads TGTGCCAGCAGCCACGGACAGGCTCCCGATACGCAGTATTTT.

The V and J genes are TRBV2 and TRBJ2-1; D may be TRBD1 (5 bases). This CDR3 has 14 residues. Germline V gives CDR1 SNHLY, CDR2 FYNNEI. V was shortened by 4 bases and J by 6 bases, with 13 bases between the two germline ends. The DNA of the CDR3 is TGTGCCAGCAGTGCCCTAAACGACAGCAATGAGCAGTTCTTC. Protein product: CASSALNDSNEQFF.

The gene calls are TRBV11-2 and TRBJ2-7, with 7 positions matching TRBD1. V shed 5 bases and J 6 bases; nucleotides not matched to a gene: 4. Germline assignment: CDR1 SGHAT and CDR2 FQNNGV. This CDR3 spans 12 amino acids. The CDR3 region has the DNA TGTGCCAGCAGCGGTTACAGGGGCGAGCAGTACTTC. It yields the protein CASSGYRGEQYF.

This chain links TRBV25-1 with TRBJ2-7, with 8 bases lining up with TRBD2. The CDR3 sequence is 17 residues long. In germline, CDR1 is MGHDK, CDR2 SYGVNS. The J segment lost 0 bases and the V segment lost 2 bases, leaving 9 bases of the junction unmatched. CDR3 in amino acids: CASSEHGGGLYSYEQYF. In nucleotides, the CDR3 is TGTGCCAGCAGTGAACACGGGGGGGGACTGTACTCCTACGAGCAGTACTTC.

V is TRBV10-1 and J is TRBJ2-3; TRBD1 matches at 12 bases. The CDR3 is made up of 15 amino acids. J lost 6 bases, V lost 6 bases, and 7 bases had no gene match. Germline V gene data show CDR1 as WNHNN and CDR2 as SYGVQD (reference sequence). Written as DNA, the CDR3 is TGCGCCAGCAGCCCGGGACAGGGGGCATGGGATACGCAGTATTTT. Translating gives CASSPGQGAWDTQYF.

In this sample, this clone turned up once. The genes are TRBV29-1 and TRBJ2-4; D gene ambiguous. Trimming stripped 0 bases from V and 11 bases from J, with 14 bases between. Germline-derived CDR1 and CDR2 are SQVTM and ANQGSEA. This CDR3 is built from 13 residues. CDR3 coding DNA: TGCAGCGTTGAAGATGGGAATGGTAGTTTTCAGTACTTC. It codes for CSVEDGNGSFQYF.

The rearrangement links TRBV6-1 to TRBJ2-1; no reliable D call. From germline, CDR1 is MNHNS and CDR2 SASEGT. The germline V and J ends were trimmed by 2 bases and 10 bases, with 9 bases remaining between them. The CDR3 is made up of 12 amino acids. The CDR3 region has the DNA TGTGCCAGCAGTGAAAATATTTTGGAGCAGTTCTTC. Encoded protein: CASSENILEQFF.

The V call is TRBV21-1, the J call TRBJ2-7; the table gives TRBD1 as D, unverified against the DNA. TRBV21-1 is listed as a pseudogene. There are 14 residues in the CDR3. This CDR3 reads CASSKRATGLEQYF. The CDR3 DNA follows: TGTGCCAGCAGCAAAAGGGCAACAGGGCTTGAGCAGTACTTC.

The genes are TRBV27 and TRBJ1-5; 9 bases match TRBD1. Germline V CDR1 and CDR2: MNHEY, SMNVEV (reference sequence). This CDR3 contains 15 residues. Trimming at V came to 4 bases and at J to 9 bases, leaving 10 bases not matched to a gene. Here the CDR3 reads CASSSGQGGARPQHF. Written as DNA, the CDR3 is TGTGCCAGCAGTTCGGGACAGGGAGGGGCGCGGCCCCAGCATTTT.

The rearrangement uses TRBV10-1 and TRBJ2-1, with 8 positions matching TRBD1. In germline, CDR1 is WNHNN, CDR2 SYGVQD (reference sequence). V shed 4 bases and J 4 bases; nucleotides not matched to a gene: 6. This CDR3 has 15 residues. The CDR3 loop is CASSGTGTGYNEQFF. CDR3 sequence (DNA): TGCGCCAGCAGTGGGACCGGGACAGGTTACAATGAGCAGTTCTTC.

V gene TRBV7-6 combines with J gene TRBJ2-1; D remains unclear. Between the trimmed V and J ends, which lost 3 bases and 5 bases, there was a span of 8 bases. CDR1 SGHVS and CDR2 FNYEAQ come from the germline V gene. This CDR3 has 13 amino acids. For the CDR3, the DNA is TGTGCCAGCAGCTTGGAGCCCAACAATGAGCAGTTCTTC. This codes for CASSLEPNNEQFF.

This chain uses TRBV10-1 with TRBJ2-5; 12 positions match TRBD2. The end of the DNA is better explained by TRBJ2-7, so the J call may be wrong. The CDR3 is 20 amino acids. In germline, CDR1 is WNHNN, CDR2 SYGVQD (reference sequence). The CDR3 sequence: CASSGTSGKTYGLKTYEQYF. The CDR3 coding sequence is TGCGCCAGCAGTGGGACTAGCGGGAAAACCTATGGCCTAAAGACGTACGAGCAGTACTTC.

J is TRBJ1-5 and V is TRBV6-1; the match to TRBD1 covers 8 bases. The germline CDR1 and CDR2 sequences are MNHNS and SASEGT. This CDR3 is built from 16 residues. J was trimmed by 2 bases and V by 1 base; bases with no gene match: 4. CDR3 loop: CASSEGTGIGNQPQHF. Written as DNA, the CDR3 is TGTGCCAGCAGTGAAGGGACAGGGATAGGCAATCAGCCCCAGCATTTT.

The chain has TRBV5-5 and TRBJ2-3; 7 nucleotides align to TRBD2. After removal of 0 bases from V and 4 bases from J, the junction contained 2 bases not matched to a gene. Germline V gene sequence: CDR1 SGHKS, CDR2 YYEKEE (reference sequence). The CDR3 length is 14 residues. The CDR3 bases are TGTGCCAGCAGCTTGGCGGGAGGAGCAGATACGCAGTATTTT. Its translation: CASSLAGGADTQYF.

V is TRBV2 and J is TRBJ2-3; D possibly corresponds to TRBD1 (5 bases). CDR3 length: 10 residues. Between the trimmed V and J ends, which lost 6 bases and 7 bases, there was a span of 5 bases. Per germline, CDR1 SNHLY and CDR2 FYNNEI. CDR3 residues: CASRGHTQYF. The DNA for the CDR3 is TGTGCCAGCAGGGGGCATACGCAGTATTTT.

The chain joins TRBV6-5 to TRBJ2-2, with 7 bases lining up with TRBD2. V shed 2 bases, J shed 4 bases, and the junction held 4 bases outside the gene matches. CDR1 is MNHEY and CDR2 is SVGAGI in the germline V gene. The CDR3 runs 15 residues. CDR3 DNA sequence: TGTGCCAGCAGTTACGAGGTAGCGGGCACCGGGGAGCTGTTTTTT. This encodes CASSYEVAGTGELFF.

This chain connects TRBV5-6 to TRBJ2-5; tentatively, D is TRBD2 (6 bases). Trimming pared 4 bases from V and 5 bases from J, leaving 21 bases between. CDR1 is SGHDT and CDR2 is YYEEEE in the germline V gene. The CDR3 spans 16 residues. CDR3 sequence (DNA): TGTGCCAGCAGCGGGGTCGGGAGCTATAATATGGAGACCCAGTACTTC. The encoded protein is CASSGVGSYNMETQYF. The full variable domain, in which reference TRBV5-6 and TRBJ2-5 provide the parts outside the CDR3, is DAGVTQSPTHLIKTRGQQVTLRCSPKSGHDTVSWYQQALGQGPQFIFQYYEEEERQRGNFPDRFSGHQFPNYSSELNVNALLLGDSALYLCASSGVGSYNMETQYFGPGTRLLVL.

This rearrangement joins TRBV30 to TRBJ2-2; D is perhaps TRBD1 (6 bases). Between the trimmed V and J ends, which lost 4 bases and 10 bases, there was a span of 19 bases. Germline V gene lookup returns CDR1 GTSNPN and CDR2 SVGIG (reference sequence). This CDR3 has 14 amino acids. CDR3 coding DNA: TGTGCCTGGAACCCAGGGGAAGGGTCCGTGGAGCTGTTTTTT. Translation gives CAWNPGEGSVELFF.